Listed here are 21 T cell receptor beta chains from one sample, sequenced in a study of PD-1 blockade in classical Hodgkin lymphoma. The time point here: newly diagnosed, previously untreated cHL patient sample. Magnetic depletion of unwanted cells isolated CD4+ T cells from thawed PBMCs. TCRdb keeps only in-frame clones here, not all; method: immunoSEQ multiplex PCR. The sample has around 30,000 clones, more than 85% seen once. Sequenced: CD4+ T cells from blood. These receptors were obtained from a human donor with classical Hodgkin lymphoma.

This clone was picked up one time. The chain couples TRBV11-2 to TRBJ1-5; D unclear. Trimming stripped 3 bases from V and 0 bases from J, with 3 bases between. This CDR3 region has 13 residues. The germline V gene has CDR1 SGHAT and CDR2 FQNNGV. CDR3 bases: TGTGCCAGCAGCTTTAGTAGCAATCAGCCCCAGCATTTT. Translated, it gives CASSFSSNQPQHF.

The chain carries TRBV27 and TRBJ2-1, with TRBD2 matching 9 bases. The V gene end was trimmed by 6 bases and the J gene end by 7 bases; junction bases not matched to a gene: 7. CDR3 length: 14 amino acids. CDR1 is MNHEY, CDR2 SMNVEV, per germline (reference sequence). As DNA, the CDR3 is TGTGCCAGCAGGATTAGCGGGGGAAGGAATGAGCAGTTCTTC. Amino acids: CASRISGGRNEQFF.

V is TRBV20-1 and J is TRBJ2-1; D gene uncertain. V lost 2 bases, J lost 6 bases, and 5 bases lay in between. This CDR3 is built from 11 residues. Germline V gene sequence: CDR1 DFQATT, CDR2 SNEGSKA (reference sequence). CDR3 sequence reads: CSARNSNEQFF. The CDR3 DNA reads TGCAGTGCTAGAAACAGCAATGAGCAGTTCTTC.

Only one count was recorded for this clone. V is TRBV6-5 and J is TRBJ2-7; D call uncertain. With 3 bases removed from V and 2 bases from J, the gap between germline ends came to 11 bases. The CDR3 has 14 amino acids. In germline, CDR1 is MNHEY, CDR2 SVGAGI. Here the CDR3 reads CASSYADRPYEQYF. The CDR3 DNA sequence: TGTGCCAGCAGTTATGCGGACCGGCCCTACGAGCAGTACTTC.

The chain carries TRBV30 and TRBJ2-5; 8 nucleotides line up with TRBD1. The length of the CDR3 is 14 residues. Germline CDR1 GTSNPN, CDR2 SVGIG (reference sequence). V dropped 0 bases and J dropped 4; count of bases not matched to a gene: 4. In DNA, the CDR3 is TGTGCCTGGAGTGTACAGGGGGGCGTAGAGACCCAGTACTTC. Amino acids: CAWSVQGGVETQYF.

This sequence joins TRBV28 and TRBJ1-2; no clear D. CDR3 size: 12 residues. In germline, CDR1 is MDHEN, CDR2 SYDVKM. Trimming took 2 bases from V and 4 from J, leaving 5 bases between them. The CDR3 bases are TGTGCCAGCAGTTTAGCGGGCTATGGCTACACCTTC. Protein: CASSLAGYGYTF.

In this sample, this clone turned up a few times. The chain recombines TRBV9 with TRBJ1-5; D gene uncertain. CDR3 length: 15 amino acids. Germline V gene lookup returns CDR1 SGDLS and CDR2 YYNGEE. The V end lost 0 bases, the J end lost 2 bases, and 9 bases lay between the germline ends. This chain's CDR3 is CASSVDPVGNQPQHF. CDR3 sequence (DNA): TGTGCCAGCAGCGTAGATCCGGTTGGCAATCAGCCCCAGCATTTT.

The chain couples TRBV7-7 to TRBJ2-5; D might be TRBD1 (5 bases). The CDR3 sequence is 14 residues long. CDR1 and CDR2 from the germline V gene are SSHAT and FNYEAQ (reference sequence). V lost 5 bases and J lost 5, with 15 bases in between. Here the CDR3 DNA reads TGTGCCAGCAGCCCAGGCGGACATCAGGAGACCCAGTACTTC. Its translation: CASSPGGHQETQYF.

This CDR3 reads CASSMGLGENYGYTF. The CDR3 nucleotides read TGTGCCAGTAGTATGGGCCTCGGGGAAAACTATGGCTACACCTTC. The chain links TRBV19 to TRBJ1-2; D is uncertain. The germline gives CDR1 LNHDA, CDR2 SQIVND (reference sequence). CDR3 length equals 15 residues. V dropped 3 bases and J dropped 2 bases, with 13 bases sitting between them.

V gene TRBV11-1 combines with J gene TRBJ1-2, with D uncertain. The length of the CDR3 is 15 residues. Deletions cut 5 bases from V and 4 bases from J, with 17 bases between. Looked up from germline, CDR1 is SGHAT and CDR2 is FQDESV (reference sequence). DNA of the CDR3: TGTGCCAGCAGCGTAGGGCTACAACTTGCCTATGGCTACACCTTC. Translation: CASSVGLQLAYGYTF. Based on the CDR3 plus reference TRBV11-1 and TRBJ1-2, the full variable domain is EAEVAQSPRYKITEKSQAVAFWCDPISGHATLYWYRQILGQGPELLVQFQDESVVDDSQLPKDRFSAERLKGVDSTLKIQPAELGDSAMYLCASSVGLQLAYGYTFGSGTRLTVV.

The chain recombines TRBV7-2 with TRBJ2-7; D is tentatively TRBD1 or TRBD2 (6 bases each). CDR1 and CDR2 from the germline V gene are SGHTA and FQGNSA. V lost 4 bases to trimming and J lost 6 bases, with 10 bases between them. The CDR3 totals 12 residues. The CDR3 DNA sequence: TGTGCCAGCAGCTCGGGGGCCTCCGAGCAGTACTTC. This sequence encodes CASSSGASEQYF.

The rearrangement uses TRBV6-6 and TRBJ2-7; 7 nucleotides match TRBD2. The ends lost 2 bases at V and 5 bases at J; junction bases unmatched: 12. This CDR3 spans 16 amino acids. Germline CDR1 and CDR2: MNHNY and SVGAGI (reference sequence). In DNA, the CDR3 is TGTGCCAGCAGTTACAGGCGGCCGGCCGCGGGGGACGAGCAGTACTTC. This codes for CASSYRRPAAGDEQYF.

Only one count was recorded for this clone. The chain recombines TRBV28 with TRBJ2-3; tentative D call: TRBD2 (7 bases). The germline gives CDR1 MDHEN, CDR2 SYDVKM. This CDR3 spans 14 amino acids. The V end lost 6 bases, the J end lost 2 bases, and 12 bases lay between the germline ends. CDR3: CASSPGGFTDTQYF. CDR3 bases: TGTGCCAGCAGCCCGGGGGGCTTCACAGATACGCAGTATTTT.

This clone has a single count. This chain joins TRBV12-5 and TRBJ1-4; 7 bases match TRBD1. CDR1 is LGHNT, CDR2 FRNRAP, per germline. With 2 bases clipped from V and 0 bases from J, the junction kept 18 bases outside the gene matches. There are 21 residues in the CDR3. The CDR3 loop reads CASGLPLGGLQGKATNEKLFF. The CDR3, as DNA: TGTGCTAGTGGTTTGCCCTTAGGGGGCCTTCAGGGAAAAGCAACTAATGAAAAACTGTTTTTT.

This chain connects TRBV5-1 to TRBJ2-3; 7 bases are a match to TRBD2. The trim removed 0 bases at V and 5 bases at J, leaving 6 bases unmatched. The germline CDR1 and CDR2 sequences are SGHRS and YFSETQ. CDR3 length equals 15 residues. CDR3 region: CASSLGAGVIDTQYF. The CDR3 DNA sequence: TGCGCCAGCAGCTTGGGGGCGGGAGTAATAGATACGCAGTATTTT.

The chain uses TRBV11-2 and TRBJ2-3; D remains ambiguous. V was cut by 0 bases and J by 0 bases, with 4 bases left in between. CDR3 length equals 14 residues. Germline lookup yields CDR1 SGHAT and CDR2 FQNNGV. CDR3 coding DNA: TGTGCCAGCAGCTTAGACGGCAGCACAGATACGCAGTATTTT. This sequence encodes CASSLDGSTDTQYF.

The chain joins TRBV6-5 to TRBJ1-1; TRBD1 matches at 7 bases. Germline trimming cut 4 bases from V and 11 bases from J; bases unmatched to any gene: 7. This CDR3 region has 12 residues. The V gene's germline CDR1 is MNHEY and CDR2 SVGAGI. The CDR3 region is CASSSRDSWAFF. CDR3 sequence (DNA): TGTGCCAGCAGTTCAAGGGACAGTTGGGCTTTCTTT.

The chain recombines TRBV7-2 with TRBJ2-5, with D possibly TRBD2 on 5 matching bases. This CDR3 is built from 15 residues. From germline, CDR1 is SGHTA and CDR2 FQGNSA. Trimming removed 3 bases at V and 5 bases at J, with 16 bases between. This chain's CDR3 is CASSFSSGVGETQYF. The DNA of the CDR3 is TGTGCCAGCAGCTTTTCATCCGGGGTCGGGGAGACCCAGTACTTC.

The chain recombines TRBV27 with TRBJ2-2, with D unclear. With 2 bases removed from V and 4 bases from J, the gap between germline ends came to 5 bases. Germline CDR1 is MNHEY and CDR2 is SMNVEV (reference sequence). This CDR3 is 13 amino acids long. CDR3 in DNA: TGTGCCAGCAGTTTACGGTCCACCGGGGAGCTGTTTTTT. Translation: CASSLRSTGELFF.

The V gene is TRBV4-3, the J gene TRBJ1-2; D is ambiguous. CDR3 length equals 14 residues. Germline V gene sequence: CDR1 LGHNA, CDR2 YSLEER. V shed 0 bases and J shed 6 bases, with 11 bases lying between them. This CDR3 reads CASSQEVSGNGYTF. The CDR3 DNA sequence: TGCGCCAGCAGCCAAGAGGTATCAGGAAATGGCTACACCTTC.

V is TRBV4-3 and J is TRBJ2-2; TRBD1 agrees at 10 bases. Germline V gene data show CDR1 as LGHNA and CDR2 as YSLEER. CDR3 length equals 15 residues. The V gene end was trimmed by 0 bases and the J gene end by 6 bases; junction bases not matched to a gene: 1. The CDR3 spells CASSQEGTGAGELFF. CDR3 DNA sequence: TGCGCCAGCAGCCAAGAAGGGACAGGGGCCGGGGAGCTGTTTTTT.